This entry lists 20 T cell receptor beta chains sequenced from one sample in a study of T-cell reconstitution after alpha-beta-depleted transplantation in children. TCRbeta library preparation incorporated unique molecular identifiers. Via MiXCR, TCRdb re-called the PCR reads, giving one row per CDR3 protein. The profile shows just over 950,000 distinct CDR3 sequences, 25% to 35% of them singletons. The specimen comprised PBMCs, mostly from graft donor cells, sampled 360 days after TCRalphabeta/CD19-depleted stem cell transplant. Receptors originate from a boy under three years old who had a stem cell transplant for SCID, so the T cells may come from the graft donor.

V is TRBV6-1 and J is TRBJ2-1; 13 positions agree with TRBD2. Trimming cost V 5 bases and J 0 bases; bases outside gene matches: 7. CDR3 length: 18 residues. CDR1 is MNHNS and CDR2 is SASEGT in the germline V gene. The CDR3 nucleotides are TGTGCCAGCAGTACACTAGCGGGGGGGACCCCCTCCTACAATGAGCAGTTCTTC. It encodes CASSTLAGGTPSYNEQFF.

This clonotype was seen a handful of times. The V and J genes are TRBV9 and TRBJ2-2; the match to TRBD2 covers 10 bases. J lost 2 bases, V lost 1 base, and 5 bases had no gene match. The germline V gene encodes CDR1 SGDLS and CDR2 YYNGEE. CDR3 length equals 17 residues. This CDR3 is CASSVSSGGINTGELFF. Here the CDR3 DNA reads TGTGCCAGCAGCGTATCTAGCGGGGGTATCAACACCGGGGAGCTGTTTTTT.

This chain joins TRBV5-1 and TRBJ2-3, with D possibly matching TRBD2 (5 bases). The CDR3 covers 16 residues. Germline CDR1 SGHRS, CDR2 YFSETQ. Trimming cost V 4 bases and J 4 bases, with 19 bases left between them. The DNA of the CDR3 is TGCGCCAGCAGCCCCTTGACACCCCACGGGGCAGATACGCAGTATTTT. Its protein is CASSPLTPHGADTQYF.

This chain joins TRBV5-1 and TRBJ2-1; the D gene is possibly TRBD1 (5 bases). Per the germline V gene, CDR1 is SGHRS and CDR2 is YFSETQ. Trimming removed 3 bases from V and 0 bases from J, with 10 bases in between. There are 15 residues in the CDR3. CDR3 sequence (DNA): TGCGCCAGCAGCTCCGAGACAGCCTCCTACAATGAGCAGTTCTTC. It yields the protein CASSSETASYNEQFF. The variable domain in full, completed from reference TRBV5-1 and TRBJ2-1, reads KAGVTQTPRYLIKTRGQQVTLSCSPISGHRSVSWYQQTPGQGLQFLFEYFSETQRNKGNFPGRFSGRQFSNSRSEMNVSTLELGDSALYLCASSSETASYNEQFFGPGTRLTVL.

This clonotype was detected a few times. This rearrangement joins TRBV10-2 to TRBJ2-7; D is unclear. CDR1 and CDR2 from the germline V gene are WSHSY and SAAADI. This CDR3 is built from 13 residues. The ends were cut back, 2 bases at V and 0 bases at J, with 5 bases in the middle. In DNA, the CDR3 is TGCGCCAGCAGTGAGACCTACTCCTACGAGCAGTACTTC. Amino acids: CASSETYSYEQYF.

This clonotype was recorded a few times. J is TRBJ1-1 and V is TRBV20-1, with 8 bases matching TRBD1. Germline-derived CDR1 and CDR2 are DFQATT and SNEGSKA (reference sequence). This CDR3 region has 14 residues. J was trimmed by 0 bases and V by 5 bases; bases with no gene match: 5. The CDR3 here is CSARQGIMNTEAFF. The CDR3 region has the DNA TGCAGTGCTCGACAGGGGATCATGAACACTGAAGCTTTCTTT.

To note about this clonotype: Being one base from a much bigger clone, this may be a read error. The chain couples TRBV7-3 to TRBJ2-1, with a possible D match to TRBD2 (7 bases). CDR3 size: 13 residues. Germline loops: CDR1 SGHTA, CDR2 FQGTGA. Trimming removed 1 base at V and 8 bases at J, with 9 bases between. The CDR3: CASSLSGGDEQFF. The CDR3 DNA sequence: TGTGCCAGCAGCTTAAGCGGGGGCGATGAGCAGTTCTTC.

This clonotype was recorded only once. The CDR3 protein is CASSQEGKIWGRNSPLHF. The CDR3 DNA sequence: TGTGCCAGCAGCCAAGAGGGAAAAATTTGGGGACGTAATTCACCCCTCCACTTT. This chain connects TRBV14 to TRBJ1-6; D possibly corresponds to TRBD1 (5 bases). This CDR3 is 18 amino acids long. Deletions cut 0 bases from V and 6 bases from J, with 18 bases between. Germline CDR1 is SGHDN and CDR2 is FVKESK.

V is TRBV6-2 or TRBV6-3 and J is TRBJ2-1; D may match TRBD1 or TRBD2 (5 bases each). V was cut by 6 bases and J by 3 bases, with 9 bases left in between. The germline V gene has CDR1 MNHEY and CDR2 SVGEGT. The CDR3 consists of 13 residues. The CDR3 spells CASSRDHYNEQFF. In DNA form, the CDR3 reads TGTGCCAGCAGCCGGGACCACTACAATGAGCAGTTCTTC.

This clonotype was seen more than once but under ten times. The chain is built from TRBV5-1 and TRBJ1-2; D ambiguous. The CDR3 is made up of 14 amino acids. Trimming removed 0 bases from V and 3 bases from J, with 9 bases in between. CDR1 and CDR2 (germline): SGHRS, YFSETQ. Written as DNA, the CDR3 is TGCGCCAGCAGCTTGGACGCGGGATACTATGGCTACACCTTC. It yields the protein CASSLDAGYYGYTF.

V usage is TRBV20-1 and J usage is TRBJ1-4; D perhaps matches TRBD1 (5 bases). The germline V gene has CDR1 DFQATT and CDR2 SNEGSKA (reference sequence). Trimming removed 0 bases at V and 15 bases at J, with 11 bases between. This CDR3 has 11 residues. CDR3 coding DNA: TGCAGTGCTAGAGATCCGGGGGAGTTGTTTTTT. It codes for CSARDPGELFF.

This clonotype was seen only a few times. This rearrangement joins TRBV2 to TRBJ1-4; no reliable D call. The CDR3 is 16 residues long. Germline CDR1 is SNHLY and CDR2 is FYNNEI. V was shortened by 3 bases and J by 0 bases, with 11 bases between the two germline ends. The CDR3: CASSDFKAATNEKLFF. CDR3 coding DNA: TGTGCCAGCAGTGACTTTAAGGCTGCAACTAATGAAAAACTGTTTTTT.

This chain uses TRBV5-1 with TRBJ2-1, with D perhaps given as TRBD1 or TRBD2 (6 bases each). CDR3 length: 14 residues. Trimming left V 2 bases short and J 6 bases short, with 12 bases between. The V gene's germline CDR1 is SGHRS and CDR2 YFSETQ. In DNA, the CDR3 is TGCGCCAGCAGCTTTAGGGGGGCTGGCAATGAGCAGTTCTTC. Translated, it gives CASSFRGAGNEQFF.

This rearrangement joins TRBV29-1 to TRBJ1-1; a weak D match, TRBD1 (5 bases). V gave up 3 bases and J gave up 5 bases, with 16 bases separating them. This CDR3 comprises 14 residues. From germline, CDR1 is SQVTM and CDR2 ANQGSEA. The CDR3 loop is CSVEKGLTRTEAFF. The CDR3 DNA reads as TGCAGCGTTGAGAAGGGACTGACTCGAACTGAAGCTTTCTTT. The variable domain in full, with the rest retrieved from reference TRBV29-1 and TRBJ1-1, is SAVISQKPSRDICQRGTSLTIQCQVDSQVTMMFWYRQQPGQSLTLIATANQGSEATYESGFVIDKFPISRPNLTFSTLTVSNMSPEDSSIYLCSVEKGLTRTEAFFGQGTRLTVV.

The chain carries TRBV29-1 and TRBJ2-1; 9 bases are shared with TRBD1. The V and J ends lost 4 bases and 7 bases, in that order; junction bases with no gene match: 8. This CDR3 has 14 residues. From germline, CDR1 is SQVTM and CDR2 ANQGSEA. The CDR3 DNA sequence: TGCAGCGTTGGGGGGACAGGGCGAGAGAATGAGCAGTTCTTC. Amino acid sequence: CSVGGTGRENEQFF.

The gene calls are TRBV18 and TRBJ2-5; D call uncertain. Trimming removed 2 bases from V and 2 bases from J, with 9 bases in between. The germline gives CDR1 KGHSH, CDR2 LQKENI. This CDR3 is 14 amino acids long. In DNA form, the CDR3 reads TGTGCCAGCTCACCATCTAAGGTTCAAGAGACCCAGTACTTC. Amino acid sequence: CASSPSKVQETQYF.

The chain recombines TRBV29-1 with TRBJ2-1; D perhaps matches TRBD1 (5 bases). Trimming stripped 0 bases from V and 8 bases from J, with 14 bases between. The CDR3 covers 14 residues. Germline V lookup: CDR1 SQVTM, CDR2 ANQGSEA. The CDR3 DNA sequence: TGCAGCGTTGAAGACGGGCAGGGTAGGGATGAGCAGTTCTTC. Translated, it gives CSVEDGQGRDEQFF.

The chain recombines TRBV7-2 with TRBJ2-5; D may correspond to TRBD1 or TRBD2 (7 bases each). The CDR3 consists of 14 residues. Trimming removed 4 bases from V and 7 bases from J, with 16 bases in between. Germline V gene sequence: CDR1 SGHTA, CDR2 FQGNSA. The CDR3 nucleotides are TGTGCCAGCAGCTCGGGGAGGGGGCGCGTGACCCAGTACTTC. Its protein is CASSSGRGRVTQYF.

This chain connects TRBV4-3 to TRBJ2-1; D is perhaps TRBD2 (5 bases). The ends were cut back, 0 bases at V and 9 bases at J, with 9 bases in the middle. The CDR3 is 13 residues long. CDR1 LGHNA and CDR2 YSLEER come from the germline V gene. CDR3 sequence: CASSQDLEGEQFF. The CDR3 DNA is TGCGCCAGCAGCCAAGATCTAGAGGGTGAGCAGTTCTTC.

This clonotype has just a few counts. The J gene is TRBJ2-3, the V gene TRBV11-2; D is tentatively TRBD1 or TRBD2 (7 bases each). CDR1 SGHAT and CDR2 FQNNGV come from the germline V gene. Trimming pared 3 bases from V and 2 bases from J, leaving 12 bases between. This CDR3 region has 15 residues. The CDR3 bases are TGTGCCAGCAGCTTCAGGGGGAGGGACACAGATACGCAGTATTTT. Amino acids: CASSFRGRDTDTQYF.